This entry lists 29 T cell receptor beta chains sequenced from one sample in a study of cytomegalovirus exposure and HLA in healthy donors (dated by TCRdb to about 2017). The method behind the library was the immunoSEQ multiplex PCR assay. Here the immuneACCESS table is served through TCRdb, limited to in-frame sequences with V and J called. Missing clones are a known gap in these copies; in checked studies unresolved V genes cover under half, and the rest lacks a known reason. This sample comprises tens of thousands of clones, roughly nine tenths of them detected only once. Of the sample, 5.6% falls within the top ten clones. The specimen sequenced was PBMCs. The receptors come from a man aged 18-30 years in good health and CMV-seronegative.

The rearrangement joins TRBV19 to TRBJ1-4; unclear D gene. Germline CDR1 is LNHDA and CDR2 is SQIVND (reference sequence). CDR3 length: 13 residues. V lost 5 bases and J 4 bases, leaving 8 bases between the germline ends. This CDR3 is CASSRRSNEKLFF. The CDR3 coding sequence is TGTGCCAGTAGTCGGCGGAGTAATGAAAAACTGTTTTTT.

This CDR3 reads CAIGTGGAEAFF. The CDR3 region has the DNA TGTGCCATTGGGACAGGGGGAGCTGAAGCTTTCTTT. V and J are TRBV2 and TRBJ1-1, with 11 bases aligning to TRBD1. The CDR3 runs 12 residues. The ends lost 10 bases at V and 6 bases at J; junction bases unmatched: 4. CDR1 and CDR2 (germline): SNHLY, FYNNEI.

The CDR3 region has the DNA TGTGCCAGTGAAGGGACAGGACAAGAGACCCAGTACTTC. Amino acids: CASEGTGQETQYF. The chain has TRBV19 and TRBJ2-5; 8 bases line up with TRBD1. The CDR3 covers 13 residues. V shed 8 bases and J 2 bases; nucleotides not matched to a gene: 4. The germline V gene encodes CDR1 LNHDA and CDR2 SQIVND (reference sequence).

This chain joins TRBV19 and TRBJ1-2; 8 bases are a match to TRBD1. Germline values: CDR1 LNHDA, CDR2 SQIVND (reference sequence). This CDR3 contains 15 residues. V lost 5 bases to trimming and J lost 4 bases; unmatched junction nucleotides: 9. The CDR3 nucleotides are TGTGCCAGTAGTCCAGGACAGGGTTCGTCCTATGGCTACACCTTC. It yields the protein CASSPGQGSSYGYTF. Supplemented by reference TRBV19 and TRBJ1-2, the full variable domain reads DGGITQSPKYLFRKEGQNVTLSCEQNLNHDAMYWYRQDPGQGLRLIYYSQIVNDFQKGDIAEGYSVSREKKESFPLTVTSAQKNPTAFYLCASSPGQGSSYGYTFGSGTRLTVV.

This rearrangement joins TRBV19 to TRBJ1-1, with 11 bases aligning to TRBD1. The CDR3 spans 13 residues. Unmatched junction bases numbered 7, after V lost 5 bases and J lost 11 bases. Germline-derived CDR1 and CDR2 are LNHDA and SQIVND (reference sequence). CDR3 region: CASSPGQGALAFF. The CDR3 coding sequence is TGTGCCAGTAGTCCCGGACAGGGGGCTTTGGCTTTCTTT.

This clone was recorded once. The V call is TRBV7-9, the J call TRBJ2-5; D gene unclear. The CDR3 is made up of 14 amino acids. The V and J ends lost 5 bases and 1 base respectively, with 11 bases between them. From germline, CDR1 is SEHNR and CDR2 FQNEAQ (reference sequence). The chain's CDR3 is CASSAKEFQETQYF. The CDR3 nucleotides read TGTGCCAGCAGCGCGAAAGAGTTCCAAGAGACCCAGTACTTC.

The V gene is TRBV5-4, the J gene TRBJ1-1, with 9 nucleotides matching TRBD1. J was trimmed by 5 bases and V by 0 bases; bases with no gene match: 11. Germline CDR1 SGHNT, CDR2 YYREEE (reference sequence). The CDR3 sequence is 17 residues long. CDR3 bases: TGTGCCAGCAGCTTGGCCAAAGGTACAGGGGGCCGGACTGAAGCTTTCTTT. Translating it yields CASSLAKGTGGRTEAFF.

V gene TRBV6-1 combines with J gene TRBJ2-7; 12 bases align to TRBD1. The CDR3 runs 14 residues. With 5 bases clipped from V and 9 bases from J, the junction kept 8 bases outside the gene matches. Germline V gene lookup returns CDR1 MNHNS and CDR2 SASEGT. CDR3 region: CASSSLPGQGAQYF. The DNA of the CDR3 is TGTGCCAGCAGTTCCCTCCCGGGACAGGGGGCGCAGTACTTC.

This clone has just one count. The rearrangement links TRBV2 to TRBJ2-7, with TRBD2 matching over 15 bases. CDR3 length: 16 amino acids. Germline assignment: CDR1 SNHLY and CDR2 FYNNEI. V was pared by 9 bases and J by 2 bases, with 8 bases of the junction left unmatched. The CDR3 sequence is CASHGLAGGRAYEQYF. Here the CDR3 DNA reads TGTGCCAGTCACGGACTAGCGGGAGGGAGAGCCTACGAGCAGTACTTC. The whole variable domain, filled in from reference TRBV2 and TRBJ2-7, reads EPEVTQTPSHQVTQMGQEVILRCVPISNHLYFYWYRQILGQKVEFLVSFYNNEISEKSEIFDDQFSVERPDGSNFTLKIRSTKLEDSAMYFCASHGLAGGRAYEQYFGPGTRLTVT.

This sequence joins TRBV29-1 and TRBJ2-7; TRBD2 matches 13 bases. The CDR3 loop spans 16 amino acids. Germline V gene data show CDR1 as SQVTM and CDR2 as ANQGSEA. J was trimmed by 1 base and V by 7 bases; bases with no gene match: 10. CDR3 DNA: TGCAGCGCCATACCGACTAGCGGGAGGTTTTCCTACGAGCAGTACTTC. It codes for CSAIPTSGRFSYEQYF.

The chain has TRBV5-1 and TRBJ2-7, with D perhaps matching TRBD1 (5 bases). Germline lookup yields CDR1 SGHRS and CDR2 YFSETQ. The CDR3 totals 15 residues. Trimming stripped 4 bases from V and 7 bases from J, with 21 bases between. CDR3 protein: CASSLTTRQGGEQYF. CDR3 DNA sequence: TGCGCCAGCAGCCTCACGACGCGTCAGGGCGGAGAGCAGTACTTC.

The rearrangement uses TRBV7-3 and TRBJ2-1; no firm D call. Germline assignment: CDR1 SGHTA and CDR2 FQGTGA. The length of the CDR3 is 13 residues. V gave up 8 bases and J gave up 8 bases, with 16 bases separating them. In DNA form, the CDR3 reads TGTGCCAGCGGGCCCTTCCCCGGTCATGAGCAGTTCTTC. This gives the protein CASGPFPGHEQFF.

The gene calls are TRBV9 and TRBJ2-5; 7 bases fit TRBD1. In germline, CDR1 is SGDLS, CDR2 YYNGEE. This CDR3 comprises 14 residues. J lost 2 bases, V lost 4 bases, and 5 bases had no gene match. CDR3 DNA sequence: TGTGCCAGCAGCCTAGAGGACAGGCAAGAGACCCAGTACTTC. It codes for CASSLEDRQETQYF. Variable domain in full (rest from reference TRBV9 and TRBJ2-5): DSGVTQTPKHLITATGQRVTLRCSPRSGDLSVYWYQQSLDQGLQFLIQYYNGEERAKGNILERFSAQQFPDLHSELNLSSLELGDSALYFCASSLEDRQETQYFGPGTRLLVL.

V gene TRBV5-1 combines with J gene TRBJ2-5; tentative D call: TRBD1 (6 bases). CDR1 and CDR2 (germline): SGHRS, YFSETQ. V was cut by 2 bases and J by 1 base, with 9 bases left in between. This CDR3 spans 14 amino acids. For the CDR3, the DNA is TGCGCCAGCAGCTTAAACAGGGCCCAAGAGACCCAGTACTTC. Translating gives CASSLNRAQETQYF.

The chain recombines TRBV6-6 with TRBJ1-1; D is possibly TRBD1 (6 bases). The CDR3 sequence is 13 residues long. Germline loops: CDR1 MNHNY, CDR2 SVGAGI (reference sequence). V dropped 6 bases and J dropped 3 bases, with 11 bases sitting between them. Here the CDR3 DNA reads TGTGCCAGCAGGGACAGTTCGCACACTGAAGCTTTCTTT. This codes for CASRDSSHTEAFF.

This sequence joins TRBV19 and TRBJ1-6, with 8 bases lining up with TRBD1. With 4 bases clipped from V and 5 bases from J, the junction kept 1 base outside the gene matches. The length of the CDR3 is 14 residues. Germline V gene sequence: CDR1 LNHDA, CDR2 SQIVND (reference sequence). CDR3 DNA sequence: TGTGCCAGTAGTACGACAGGGGATAATTCACCCCTCCACTTT. Protein: CASSTTGDNSPLHF.

This chain links TRBV19 with TRBJ2-1; 11 bases line up with TRBD2. The CDR3 covers 15 residues. CDR1 and CDR2 from the germline V gene are LNHDA and SQIVND (reference sequence). V was clipped by 6 bases and J by 6 bases; unmatched bases: 7. In DNA form, the CDR3 reads TGTGCCAGTAGCATGGGCCTAGCGGGAGGCAATGAGCAGTTCTTC. Its translation: CASSMGLAGGNEQFF.

V gene TRBV11-2 combines with J gene TRBJ1-2; D unclear. V was clipped by 5 bases and J by 4 bases, with 20 bases between them. Germline values: CDR1 SGHAT, CDR2 FQNNGV. CDR3 length equals 16 residues. The DNA of the CDR3 is TGTGCCAGCAGCGCATCCGGGAGCCTTGGGCCCTATGGCTACACCTTC. Its protein is CASSASGSLGPYGYTF.

This sequence joins TRBV4-1 and TRBJ2-2; the match to TRBD1 covers 7 bases. V gave up 6 bases and J gave up 4 bases; unmatched junction bases: 5. The CDR3 loop spans 14 amino acids. Germline CDR1 MGHRA, CDR2 YSYEKL. CDR3 in amino acids: CASRRDSPTGELFF. In DNA, the CDR3 is TGCGCCAGCAGACGGGACAGCCCCACCGGGGAGCTGTTTTTT.

This chain connects TRBV28 to TRBJ2-5, with D hard to call. CDR1 is MDHEN and CDR2 is SYDVKM in the germline V gene. V was shortened by 3 bases and J by 0 bases, with 11 bases between the two germline ends. There are 15 residues in the CDR3. The CDR3 DNA sequence: TGTGCCAGCAGTTTCGGAAGCAGGAACCAAGAGACCCAGTACTTC. It specifies CASSFGSRNQETQYF.

This clone was picked up a small number of times. In DNA, the CDR3 is TGTGCCAGTAGTCTACTAGCGGGAGAGAATGAGCAGTTCTTC. Its protein is CASSLLAGENEQFF. The chain is built from TRBV19 and TRBJ2-1, with 11 bases that match TRBD2. There are 14 residues in the CDR3. J gave up 7 bases and V 5 bases, and 4 bases lay outside the gene matches. The germline V gene encodes CDR1 LNHDA and CDR2 SQIVND (reference sequence).

This chain connects TRBV7-9 to TRBJ1-6, with D perhaps TRBD1 (6 bases). Trimming shortened V by 5 bases and J by 10 bases, and 24 bases separated the two germline ends. Germline loops: CDR1 SEHNR, CDR2 FQNEAQ (reference sequence). This CDR3 is 17 amino acids long. CDR3 in DNA: TGTGCCAGCAGCCCGGCCGGGACATCAACCGTGGGGTCACCCCTCCACTTT. It specifies CASSPAGTSTVGSPLHF.

V usage is TRBV12-2 and J usage is TRBJ2-7; the D call of TRBD2 is as the table states it, not checked on the DNA. TRBV12-2 is marked as a pseudogene. This CDR3 comprises 17 residues. For the CDR3, the DNA is TGTGCAAGTCGCTTTCCAATGGGGACTAGCGGGGGGTACGAGCAGTACTTC. It yields the protein CASRFPMGTSGGYEQYF.

The chain combines TRBV7-2 with TRBJ2-7, with 11 bases that match TRBD2. Germline V gene lookup returns CDR1 SGHTA and CDR2 FQGNSA. V gave up 5 bases and J gave up 6 bases; unmatched junction bases: 9. CDR3 length equals 15 residues. As DNA, the CDR3 is TGTGCCAGCAGCCCGTCTAGCGGGGGGCATATCGAGCAGTACTTC. It translates to CASSPSSGGHIEQYF.

About this clone itself: A junction boundary mismatches the germline segment, possibly from a read error. The genes are TRBV7-3 and TRBJ2-3; 7 nucleotides match TRBD2. Germline CDR1 reads SGHTA; CDR2 reads FQGTGA. CDR3 length equals 15 residues. CDR3 protein: CVSSHQGGGTDTQYF. The CDR3 region has the DNA TGTGTCAGCAGCCATCAGGGAGGGGGCACAGATACGCAGTATTTT.

The chain employs TRBV28 and TRBJ1-2, with TRBD1 matching 9 bases. Germline V CDR1 and CDR2: MDHEN, SYDVKM. V trimming: 4 bases; J trimming: 7 bases; junction bases outside the gene matches: 10. This CDR3 comprises 15 residues. CDR3 coding DNA: TGTGCCAGCAGTTCAAGTTTACAGGGGGCTGGTGGCTACACCTTC. Translated, it gives CASSSSLQGAGGYTF.

This chain uses TRBV9 with TRBJ2-1; TRBD2 might be the D (5 bases). Germline V gives CDR1 SGDLS, CDR2 YYNGEE. The CDR3 extends over 14 amino acids. V lost 3 bases to trimming and J lost 0 bases, with 7 bases between them. The CDR3 reads CASSAGSSYNEQFF. CDR3 nucleotides: TGTGCCAGCAGCGCGGGGAGCTCCTACAATGAGCAGTTCTTC.

J is TRBJ1-1 and V is TRBV6-1, with D tentatively TRBD1 (6 bases). Germline values: CDR1 MNHNS, CDR2 SASEGT. The CDR3 is made up of 15 amino acids. With 6 bases removed from V and 4 bases from J, the gap between germline ends came to 18 bases. The CDR3, as DNA: TGTGCCAGCAGATCCACTCAGGGGTATGGCACTGAAGCTTTCTTT. Amino acids: CASRSTQGYGTEAFF.

This clone was observed a single time. This chain links TRBV2 with TRBJ1-1, with 11 nucleotides matching TRBD1. The V gene end was trimmed by 6 bases and the J gene end by 4 bases; junction bases not matched to a gene: 10. This CDR3 region has 16 residues. Germline V gene lookup returns CDR1 SNHLY and CDR2 FYNNEI. The CDR3 DNA is TGTGCCAGCAGCCCAACCGCCGGGACAGGGGGCACTGAAGCTTTCTTT. Residues: CASSPTAGTGGTEAFF.